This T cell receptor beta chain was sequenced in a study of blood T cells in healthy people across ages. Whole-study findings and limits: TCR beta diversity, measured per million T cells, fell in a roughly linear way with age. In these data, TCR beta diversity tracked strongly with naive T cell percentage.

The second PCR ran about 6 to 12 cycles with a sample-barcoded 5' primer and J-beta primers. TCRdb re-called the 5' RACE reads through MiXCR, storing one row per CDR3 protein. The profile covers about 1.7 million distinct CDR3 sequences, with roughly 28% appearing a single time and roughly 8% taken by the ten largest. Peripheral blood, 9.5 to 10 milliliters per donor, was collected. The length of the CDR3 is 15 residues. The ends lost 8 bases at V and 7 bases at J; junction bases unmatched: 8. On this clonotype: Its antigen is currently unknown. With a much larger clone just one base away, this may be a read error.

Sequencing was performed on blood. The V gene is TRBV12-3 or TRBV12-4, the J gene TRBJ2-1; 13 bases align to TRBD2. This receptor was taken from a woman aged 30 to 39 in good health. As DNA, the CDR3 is TGTGCCAGCGCTCTACTAGCGGGGGGGTATAATGAGCAGTTCTTC. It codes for CASALLAGGYNEQFF.